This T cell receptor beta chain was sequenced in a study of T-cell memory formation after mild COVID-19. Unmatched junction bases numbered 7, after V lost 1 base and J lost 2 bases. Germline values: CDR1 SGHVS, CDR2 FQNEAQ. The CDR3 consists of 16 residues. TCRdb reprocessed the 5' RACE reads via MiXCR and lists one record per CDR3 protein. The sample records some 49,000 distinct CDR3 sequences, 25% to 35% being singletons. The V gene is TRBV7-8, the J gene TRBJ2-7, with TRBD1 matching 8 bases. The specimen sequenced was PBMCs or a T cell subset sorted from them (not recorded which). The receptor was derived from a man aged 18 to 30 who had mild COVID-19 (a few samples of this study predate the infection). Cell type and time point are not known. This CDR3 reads CASSLVGTGYTYEQYF. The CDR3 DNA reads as TGTGCCAGCAGCTTAGTGGGGACAGGTTACACCTACGAGCAGTACTTC.